Below are 8 T cell receptor beta chains sequenced from a single sample in a study of cytomegalovirus exposure and HLA in healthy donors. Amplification used 60 Vbeta primers and 13 Jbeta primers. Assay: immunoSEQ multiplex PCR; the TCRdb copy retains only in-frame clones and omits some. The sample lists roughly 97,000 clones, more than 75% occurring once. Sequencing input: PBMCs. Receptors originate from a woman between 18 and 30 years old in good health and CMV-seropositive.

The V and J genes are TRBV30 and TRBJ2-5; D is uncertain. The germline V gene encodes CDR1 GTSNPN and CDR2 SVGIG (reference sequence). The V and J ends lost 0 bases and 5 bases respectively, with 7 bases between them. This CDR3 contains 12 residues. The CDR3 DNA sequence: TGTGCCTGGAGTGTTGTGCGGGAGACCCAGTACTTC. This encodes CAWSVVRETQYF.

The chain carries TRBV7-2 and TRBJ2-3, with TRBD2 identical over 10 bases. Unmatched junction bases numbered 2, after V lost 3 bases and J lost 8 bases. Germline V gene sequence: CDR1 SGHTA, CDR2 FQGNSA. The CDR3 contains 13 residues. CDR3 DNA sequence: TGTGCCAGCAGCTTCCAGCGGGAGGGTACGCAGTATTTT. Translated: CASSFQREGTQYF.

This rearrangement joins TRBV30 to TRBJ1-3; a weak D match, TRBD1 (5 bases). CDR3 length equals 14 residues. V was trimmed by 1 base and J by 0 bases, leaving 7 bases between them. Germline V gives CDR1 GTSNPN, CDR2 SVGIG (reference sequence). CDR3 loop: CAWSATVSGNTIYF. The CDR3 coding sequence is TGTGCCTGGAGTGCGACAGTCTCTGGAAACACCATATATTTT.

This chain links TRBV7-9 with TRBJ2-5; D possibly corresponds to TRBD2 (6 bases). Trimming removed 5 bases at V and 4 bases at J, with 14 bases between. Germline assignment: CDR1 SEHNR and CDR2 FQNEAQ (reference sequence). This CDR3 region has 14 residues. CDR3: CASSHRDLAETQYF. The DNA of the CDR3 is TGTGCCAGCAGCCACCGGGACTTAGCAGAGACCCAGTACTTC.

The V and J genes are TRBV5-4 and TRBJ1-3; D is uncertain. The CDR3 has 14 residues. Germline V lookup: CDR1 SGHNT, CDR2 YYREEE (reference sequence). V was clipped by 0 bases and J by 1 base, with 5 bases between them. The DNA for the CDR3 is TGTGCCAGCAGCTTGGCCGGGTCTGGAAACACCATATATTTT. It translates to CASSLAGSGNTIYF.

V usage is TRBV2 and J usage is TRBJ2-7; TRBD1 agrees at 10 bases. Germline-derived CDR1 and CDR2 are SNHLY and FYNNEI. The CDR3 consists of 14 residues. J lost 1 base, V lost 7 bases, and 4 bases had no gene match. CDR3 bases: TGTGCCAGCATCCGGGACAGGGGTTCCTACGAGCAGTACTTC. Translating gives CASIRDRGSYEQYF.

On this clone: The same CDR3 can be traced to other DNA sequences in this sample. The chain joins TRBV7-9 to TRBJ2-3, with 7 bases fitting TRBD2. Germline assignment: CDR1 SEHNR and CDR2 FQNEAQ (reference sequence). This CDR3 spans 13 amino acids. V was pared by 5 bases and J by 11 bases, with 10 bases of the junction left unmatched. The CDR3 region is CASSLGTNQMQYF. DNA for the CDR3: TGTGCCAGCAGCCTAGGGACTAACCAGATGCAGTATTTT.

V usage is TRBV7-8 and J usage is TRBJ1-2, with TRBD1 matching 8 bases. The V and J ends lost 2 bases and 6 bases, in that order; junction bases with no gene match: 2. This CDR3 region has 13 residues. The germline CDR1 and CDR2 sequences are SGHVS and FQNEAQ. The CDR3 bases are TGTGCCAGCAGCTTATCACAGGGGGATGGCTACACCTTC. This gives the protein CASSLSQGDGYTF.